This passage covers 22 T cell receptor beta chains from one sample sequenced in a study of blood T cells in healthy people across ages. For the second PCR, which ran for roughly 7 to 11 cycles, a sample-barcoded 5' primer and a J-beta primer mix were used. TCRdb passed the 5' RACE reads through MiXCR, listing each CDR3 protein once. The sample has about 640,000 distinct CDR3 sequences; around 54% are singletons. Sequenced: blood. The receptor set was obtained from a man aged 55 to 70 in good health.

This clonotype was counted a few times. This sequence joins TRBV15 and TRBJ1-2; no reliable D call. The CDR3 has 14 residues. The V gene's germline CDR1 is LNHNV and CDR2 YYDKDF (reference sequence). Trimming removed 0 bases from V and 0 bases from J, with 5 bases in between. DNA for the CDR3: TGTGCCACCAGCAGAGAGGTCGCTAACTATGGCTACACCTTC. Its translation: CATSREVANYGYTF.

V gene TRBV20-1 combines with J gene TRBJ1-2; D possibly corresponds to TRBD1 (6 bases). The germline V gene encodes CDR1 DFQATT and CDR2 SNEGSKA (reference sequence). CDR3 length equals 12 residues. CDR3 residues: CRATDRPYGYTF. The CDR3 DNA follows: TGCAGGGCGACCGACAGGCCCTATGGCTACACCTTC.

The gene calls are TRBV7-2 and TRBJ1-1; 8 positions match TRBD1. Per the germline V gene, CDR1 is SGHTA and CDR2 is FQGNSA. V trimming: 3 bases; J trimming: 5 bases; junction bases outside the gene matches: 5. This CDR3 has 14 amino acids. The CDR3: CASSLGQEVTEAFF. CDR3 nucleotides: TGTGCCAGCAGCTTGGGACAGGAGGTTACTGAAGCTTTCTTT.

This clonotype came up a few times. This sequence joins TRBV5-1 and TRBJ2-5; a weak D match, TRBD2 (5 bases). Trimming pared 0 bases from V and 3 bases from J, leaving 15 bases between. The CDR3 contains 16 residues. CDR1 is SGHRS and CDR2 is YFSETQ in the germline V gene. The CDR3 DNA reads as TGCGCCAGCAGCTTGGCCCTCGGGCCCGGGGAAGAGACCCAGTACTTC. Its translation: CASSLALGPGEETQYF.

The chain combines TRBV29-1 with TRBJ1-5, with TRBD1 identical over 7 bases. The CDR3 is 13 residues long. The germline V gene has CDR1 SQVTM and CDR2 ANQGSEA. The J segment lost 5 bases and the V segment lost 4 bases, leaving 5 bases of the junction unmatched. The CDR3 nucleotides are TGCAGCGTTGTTCAGGGGGACTATCAGCCCCAGCATTTT. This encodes CSVVQGDYQPQHF.

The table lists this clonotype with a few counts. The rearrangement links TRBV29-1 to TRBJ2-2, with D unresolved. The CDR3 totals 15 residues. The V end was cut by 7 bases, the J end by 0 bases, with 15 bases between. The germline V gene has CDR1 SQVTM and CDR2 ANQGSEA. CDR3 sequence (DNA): TGCAGCGCTCTGACATACCCTTCGAACACCGGGGAGCTGTTTTTT. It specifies CSALTYPSNTGELFF.

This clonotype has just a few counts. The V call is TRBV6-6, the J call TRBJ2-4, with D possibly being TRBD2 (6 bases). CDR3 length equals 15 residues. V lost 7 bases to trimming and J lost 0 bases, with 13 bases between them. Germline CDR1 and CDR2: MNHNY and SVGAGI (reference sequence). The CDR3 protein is CASKGSGLAKNIQYF. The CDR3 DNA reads TGTGCCAGCAAGGGTAGCGGTTTAGCCAAAAACATTCAGTACTTC.

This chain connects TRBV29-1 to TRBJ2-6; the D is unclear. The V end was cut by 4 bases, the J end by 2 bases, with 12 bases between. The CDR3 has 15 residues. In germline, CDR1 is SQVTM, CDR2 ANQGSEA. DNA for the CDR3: TGCAGCGTTGCGTTCGATACTACTGGGGCCAACGTCCTGACTTTC. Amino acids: CSVAFDTTGANVLTF. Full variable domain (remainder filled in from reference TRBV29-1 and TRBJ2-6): SAVISQKPSRDICQRGTSLTIQCQVDSQVTMMFWYRQQPGQSLTLIATANQGSEATYESGFVIDKFPISRPNLTFSTLTVSNMSPEDSSIYLCSVAFDTTGANVLTFGAGSRLTVL.

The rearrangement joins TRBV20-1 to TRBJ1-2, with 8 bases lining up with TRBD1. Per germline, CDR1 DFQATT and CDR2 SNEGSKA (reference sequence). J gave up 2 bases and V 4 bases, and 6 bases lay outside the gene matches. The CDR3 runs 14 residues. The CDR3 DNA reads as TGCAGTGCTACCGCAGGGGGCGTCAACTATGGCTACACCTTC. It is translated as CSATAGGVNYGYTF.

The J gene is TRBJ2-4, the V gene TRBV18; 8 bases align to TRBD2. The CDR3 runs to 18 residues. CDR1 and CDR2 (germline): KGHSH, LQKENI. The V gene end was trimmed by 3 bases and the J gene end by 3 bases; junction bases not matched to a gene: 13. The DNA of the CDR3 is TGTGCCAGCTCACCCTTCACGAATACCGGGACTAGCAAAAACATTCAGTACTTC. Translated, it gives CASSPFTNTGTSKNIQYF. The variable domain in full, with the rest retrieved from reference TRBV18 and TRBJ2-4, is NAGVMQNPRHLVRRRGQEARLRCSPMKGHSHVYWYRQLPEEGLKFMVYLQKENIIDESGMPKERFSAEFPKEGPSILRIQQVVRGDSAAYFCASSPFTNTGTSKNIQYFGAGTRLSVL.

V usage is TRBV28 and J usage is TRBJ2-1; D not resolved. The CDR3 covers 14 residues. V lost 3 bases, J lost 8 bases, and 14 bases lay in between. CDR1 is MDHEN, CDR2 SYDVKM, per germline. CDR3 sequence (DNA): TGTGCCAGCAGTTTCTTCCTCTCCCCGTATGAGCAGTTCTTC. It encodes CASSFFLSPYEQFF.

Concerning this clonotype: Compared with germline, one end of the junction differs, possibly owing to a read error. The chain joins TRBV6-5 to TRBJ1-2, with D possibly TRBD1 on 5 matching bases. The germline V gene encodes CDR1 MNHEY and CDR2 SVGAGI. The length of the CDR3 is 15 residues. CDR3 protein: CASSYGSGRNYDYTF. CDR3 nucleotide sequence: TGTGCCAGCAGTTACGGGTCGGGACGGAACTATGACTACACCTTC.

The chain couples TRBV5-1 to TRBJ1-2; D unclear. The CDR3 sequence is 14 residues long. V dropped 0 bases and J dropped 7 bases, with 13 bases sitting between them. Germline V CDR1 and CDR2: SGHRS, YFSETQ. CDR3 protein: CASSLEAAFGGYTF. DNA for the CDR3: TGCGCCAGCAGCTTGGAGGCAGCTTTCGGTGGCTACACCTTC.

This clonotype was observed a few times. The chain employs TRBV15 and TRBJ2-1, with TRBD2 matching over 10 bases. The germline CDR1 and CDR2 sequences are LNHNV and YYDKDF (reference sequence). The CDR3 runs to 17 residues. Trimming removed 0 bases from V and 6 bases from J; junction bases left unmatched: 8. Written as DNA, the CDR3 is TGTGCCACCAGCAGAGATAGGAGCGGGGGGGCACGCAATGAGCAGTTCTTC. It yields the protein CATSRDRSGGARNEQFF.

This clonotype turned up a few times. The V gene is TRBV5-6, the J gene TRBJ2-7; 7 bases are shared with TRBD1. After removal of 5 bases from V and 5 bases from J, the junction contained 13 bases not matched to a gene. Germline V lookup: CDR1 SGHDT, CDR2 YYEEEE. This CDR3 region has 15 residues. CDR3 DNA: TGTGCCAGCAGTTCCGAACTAGACAGGGTCCACGAGCAGTACTTC. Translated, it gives CASSSELDRVHEQYF.

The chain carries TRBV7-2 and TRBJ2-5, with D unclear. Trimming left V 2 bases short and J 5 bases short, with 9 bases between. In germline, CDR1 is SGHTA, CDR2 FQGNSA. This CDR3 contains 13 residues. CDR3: CASSLNLAETQYF. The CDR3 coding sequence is TGTGCCAGCAGCTTAAACTTGGCTGAGACCCAGTACTTC.

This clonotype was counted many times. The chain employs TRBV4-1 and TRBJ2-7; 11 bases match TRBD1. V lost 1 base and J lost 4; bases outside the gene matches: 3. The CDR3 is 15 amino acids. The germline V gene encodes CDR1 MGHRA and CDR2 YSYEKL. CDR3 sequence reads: CASSQAGTGGYEQYF. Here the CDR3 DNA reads TGCGCCAGCAGCCAAGCCGGGACAGGGGGATACGAGCAGTACTTC.

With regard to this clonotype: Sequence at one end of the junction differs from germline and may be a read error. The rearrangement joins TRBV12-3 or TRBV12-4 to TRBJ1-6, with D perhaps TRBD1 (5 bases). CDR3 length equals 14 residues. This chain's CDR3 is CACSRDPENSPLHF. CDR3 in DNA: TGTGCCTGCAGTCGGGACCCAGAAAATTCACCCCTCCACTTT.

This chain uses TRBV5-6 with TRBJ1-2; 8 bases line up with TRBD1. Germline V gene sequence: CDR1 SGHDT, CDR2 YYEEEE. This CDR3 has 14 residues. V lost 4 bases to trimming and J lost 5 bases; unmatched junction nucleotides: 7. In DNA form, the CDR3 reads TGTGCCAGCAGCCAAATCGACAGGGGTTATGGCTACACCTTC. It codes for CASSQIDRGYGYTF.

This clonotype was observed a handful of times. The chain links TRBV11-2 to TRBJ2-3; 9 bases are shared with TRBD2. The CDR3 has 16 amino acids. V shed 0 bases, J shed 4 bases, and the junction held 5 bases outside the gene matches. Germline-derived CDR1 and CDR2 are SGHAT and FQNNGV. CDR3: CASSLDGTSNPDTQYF. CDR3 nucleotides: TGTGCCAGCAGCTTAGATGGGACTAGCAACCCAGATACGCAGTATTTT.

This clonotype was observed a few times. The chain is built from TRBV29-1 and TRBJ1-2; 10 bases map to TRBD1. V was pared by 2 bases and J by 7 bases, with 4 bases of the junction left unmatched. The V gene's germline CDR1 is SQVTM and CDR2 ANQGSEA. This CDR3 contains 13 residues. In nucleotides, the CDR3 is TGCAGCGTTGAACGGGACAGGGGTACTGGCTACACCTTC. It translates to CSVERDRGTGYTF.

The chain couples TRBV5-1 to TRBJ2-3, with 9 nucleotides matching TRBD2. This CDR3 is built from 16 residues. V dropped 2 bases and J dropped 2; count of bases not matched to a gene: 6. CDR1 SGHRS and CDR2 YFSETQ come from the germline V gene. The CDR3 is CASSFNPSGATDTQYF. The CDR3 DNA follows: TGCGCCAGCAGCTTTAACCCTAGCGGGGCCACAGATACGCAGTATTTT. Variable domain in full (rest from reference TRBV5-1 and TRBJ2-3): KAGVTQTPRYLIKTRGQQVTLSCSPISGHRSVSWYQQTPGQGLQFLFEYFSETQRNKGNFPGRFSGRQFSNSRSEMNVSTLELGDSALYLCASSFNPSGATDTQYFGPGTRLTVL.